The 6 T cell receptor beta chains listed next were all sequenced from one sample in a study of blood T cell repertoires in COVID-19. TCRdb's table, derived via immunoSEQ multiplex PCR, lists solely in-frame clones and lacks some. The sample records roughly 210,000 clones, 87% being singletons. The sample was PBMCs or T cells enriched from blood (not recorded which). These receptors originate from a young man in a cohort exposed to, infected with or recovered from COVID-19 (not recorded which).

V is TRBV4-3 and J is TRBJ2-5; 7 positions match TRBD2. This CDR3 contains 15 residues. J gave up 6 bases and V 0 bases, and 7 bases lay outside the gene matches. The V gene's germline CDR1 is LGHNA and CDR2 YSLEER. The CDR3, as DNA: TGCGCCAGCAGCCAAGACAGGGACTATACGAAGACCCAGTACTTC. It codes for CASSQDRDYTKTQYF.

The rearrangement links TRBV18 to TRBJ2-7, with 8 bases fitting TRBD2. This CDR3 contains 15 residues. V shed 6 bases, J shed 0 bases, and the junction held 7 bases outside the gene matches. The germline gives CDR1 KGHSH, CDR2 LQKENI. The chain's CDR3 is CASSDYSGISYEQYF. The CDR3 coding sequence is TGTGCCAGCTCGGATTATAGCGGGATCTCCTACGAGCAGTACTTC. The entire variable domain, with the rest obtained from reference TRBV18 and TRBJ2-7, is as follows: NAGVMQNPRHLVRRRGQEARLRCSPMKGHSHVYWYRQLPEEGLKFMVYLQKENIIDESGMPKERFSAEFPKEGPSILRIQQVVRGDSAAYFCASSDYSGISYEQYFGPGTRLTVT.

The V gene is TRBV5-1, the J gene TRBJ1-2, with 9 bases lining up with TRBD1. The germline CDR1 and CDR2 sequences are SGHRS and YFSETQ. V lost 0 bases to trimming and J lost 5 bases; unmatched junction nucleotides: 5. The CDR3 runs 15 residues. The CDR3 coding sequence is TGCGCCAGCAGCTTGGCACAGGGGGCACGGTATGGCTACACCTTC. Translated: CASSLAQGARYGYTF.

V is TRBV10-3 and J is TRBJ1-1, with no clear D. Germline-derived CDR1 and CDR2 are ENHRY and SYGVKD. The germline V and J ends were trimmed by 4 bases and 2 bases, with 8 bases remaining between them. This CDR3 has 13 amino acids. The CDR3 DNA follows: TGTGCCATCAGTGGGGGAGGAAACACTGAAGCTTTCTTT. It codes for CAISGGGNTEAFF.

The J gene is TRBJ2-1, the V gene TRBV29-1, with TRBD2 as a possible D gene (5 bases). The CDR3 has 13 amino acids. CDR1 and CDR2 from the germline V gene are SQVTM and ANQGSEA. Trimming shortened V by 4 bases and J by 0 bases, and 7 bases separated the two germline ends. The CDR3 loop reads CSVVGSSYNEQFF. The CDR3 DNA sequence: TGCAGCGTTGTTGGGAGCTCCTACAATGAGCAGTTCTTC.

V and J are TRBV7-8 and TRBJ2-5; D remains unclear. This CDR3 has 11 residues. Deletions cut 7 bases from V and 0 bases from J, with 3 bases between. Germline CDR1 SGHVS, CDR2 FQNEAQ. The CDR3 reads CASTYQETQYF. For the CDR3, the DNA is TGTGCCAGCACGTACCAAGAGACCCAGTACTTC.